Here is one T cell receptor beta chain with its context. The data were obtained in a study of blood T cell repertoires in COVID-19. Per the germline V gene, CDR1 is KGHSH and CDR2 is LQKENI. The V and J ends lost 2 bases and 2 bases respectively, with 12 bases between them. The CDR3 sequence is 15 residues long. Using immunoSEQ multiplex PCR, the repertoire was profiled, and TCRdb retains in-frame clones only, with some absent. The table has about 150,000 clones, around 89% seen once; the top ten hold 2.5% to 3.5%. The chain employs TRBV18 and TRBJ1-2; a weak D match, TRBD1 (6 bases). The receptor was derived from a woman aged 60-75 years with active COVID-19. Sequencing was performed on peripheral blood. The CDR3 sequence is CASSPGQPTNYGYTF. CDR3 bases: TGTGCCAGCTCACCAGGACAGCCTACCAACTATGGCTACACCTTC.